These 3 T cell receptor beta chains were all obtained from the same sample, sequenced in a study of OX40 agonist ivuxolimab in advanced cancers. Repertoires were generated with immunoSEQ multiplex PCR, while TCRdb's copy carries only in-frame clones and drops some. The repertoire includes fewer than 90,000 clones, about 89% of them detected once, and approximately 0.38% sits in the top ten. This sample comprised CD4+ or CD8+ T cells sorted from blood, obtained in a trial of the OX40 agonist ivuxolimab. The receptors originated from an adult with an advanced solid tumor such as melanoma, head and neck, liver or kidney cancer.

The gene calls are TRBV7-8 and TRBJ1-5, with D hard to call. The CDR3 covers 13 residues. V was pared by 5 bases and J by 4 bases, with 9 bases between. Per germline, CDR1 SGHVS and CDR2 FQNEAQ. The CDR3 loop reads CASSAFNNQPQHF. The CDR3 DNA reads TGTGCCAGCAGCGCCTTCAATAATCAGCCCCAGCATTTT.

The rearrangement joins TRBV6-5 to TRBJ1-4; the match to TRBD1 covers 7 bases. The length of the CDR3 is 15 residues. V was pared by 5 bases and J by 5 bases, with 8 bases of the junction left unmatched. The germline V gene has CDR1 MNHEY and CDR2 SVGAGI. Written as DNA, the CDR3 is TGTGCCAGCAGTGCGGCCGGGACAGTAAATGAAAAACTGTTTTTT. Protein: CASSAAGTVNEKLFF.

The CDR3 loop is CASSIGRGGAPFSWNIQYF. The CDR3 DNA follows: TGTGCCAGTAGTATAGGACGGGGGGGGGCCCCCTTTTCCTGGAACATTCAGTACTTC. The rearrangement links TRBV19 to TRBJ2-4, with 8 bases lining up with TRBD2. Germline CDR1 is LNHDA and CDR2 is SQIVND (reference sequence). Trimming removed 1 base from V and 7 bases from J; junction bases left unmatched: 18. The CDR3 covers 19 residues.